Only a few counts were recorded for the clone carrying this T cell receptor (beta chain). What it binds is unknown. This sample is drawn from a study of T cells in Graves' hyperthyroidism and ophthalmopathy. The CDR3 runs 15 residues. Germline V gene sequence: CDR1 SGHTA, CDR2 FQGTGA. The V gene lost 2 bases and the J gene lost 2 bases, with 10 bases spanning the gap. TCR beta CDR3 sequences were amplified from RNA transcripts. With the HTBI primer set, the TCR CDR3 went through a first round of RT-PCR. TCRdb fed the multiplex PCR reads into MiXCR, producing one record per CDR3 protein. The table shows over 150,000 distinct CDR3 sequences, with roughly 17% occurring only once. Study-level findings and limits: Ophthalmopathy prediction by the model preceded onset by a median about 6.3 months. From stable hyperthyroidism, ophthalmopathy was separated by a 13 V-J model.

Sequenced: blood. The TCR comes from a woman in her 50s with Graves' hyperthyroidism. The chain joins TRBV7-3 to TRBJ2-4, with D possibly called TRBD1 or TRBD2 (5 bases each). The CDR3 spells CASSLRGGSKNIQYF. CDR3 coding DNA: TGTGCCAGCAGCTTACGGGGCGGTTCCAAAAACATTCAGTACTTC.